This T cell receptor (beta chain) was recorded in a study of blood T cell repertoires in COVID-19. On the study more broadly: From T cells, B-cell-depleted T cells, or PBMCs came the material, which was cDNA or gDNA.

As handled by the study authors: Estimates of nucleated cell counts were drawn from the amplification of reference gene primers. Sequencing was performed with immunoSEQ multiplex PCR; in TCRdb, only in-frame clones are kept and a portion is missing. The V and J calls and clone size are taken from that table; D and trimming were inferred from the DNA. In the table there are tens of thousands of clones, roughly 87% of which are singletons. V lost 1 base to trimming and J lost 9 bases; unmatched junction nucleotides: 15. The CDR3 extends over 17 amino acids. Germline lookup yields CDR1 MDHEN and CDR2 SYDVKM.

The receptor was isolated from a man aged 25 to 45 with acute or convalescent COVID-19. The sequencing sample was made of peripheral blood. The V call is TRBV28, the J call TRBJ2-1; 7 bases map to TRBD2. The CDR3 nucleotides are TGTGCCAGCAGTTTATACATCCGGGCGGCGGGAGTAGGTGAGCAGTTCTTC. This codes for CASSLYIRAAGVGEQFF.